The present T cell receptor (beta chain) was sequenced within a study of T cells in Graves' hyperthyroidism and ophthalmopathy. Amplification targeted TCR beta CDR3 regions from RNA transcripts. The HTBI primer set was used in a first-round RT-PCR of the TCR CDR3. From the multiplex PCR reads, TCRdb called clonotypes with MiXCR, one entry per CDR3 protein. The sample shows about 350,000 distinct CDR3 sequences, about 13% of them seen only once. Exclusion followed for patients with uncontrolled infection, other autoimmune disease, pregnancy or lactation. The CDR3 spans 18 residues. The trim removed 3 bases at V and 2 bases at J, leaving 10 bases unmatched. Germline assignment: CDR1 MDHEN and CDR2 SYDVKM. General observations from the study: Most expanded thyroid clonotypes above 0.001 also appeared in blood.

This clonotype was observed many times. Its target is unknown. The sequenced sample consisted of blood. The chain has TRBV28 and TRBJ2-2; 9 bases map to TRBD1. The sequence came from a woman aged 40-49 years with Graves' ophthalmopathy. The CDR3 nucleotides read TGTGCCAGCAGTTTGGTCCGACCGGGACAGGGTAACACCGGGGAGCTGTTTTTT. Amino acid sequence: CASSLVRPGQGNTGELFF.